The T cell receptor beta chain described here comes from a study of T cell responses to AZD1222 COVID-19 vaccine. Trimming shortened V by 6 bases and J by 0 bases, and 14 bases separated the two germline ends. CDR1 and CDR2 (germline): MNHNY, SVGAGI (reference sequence). CDR3 size: 15 residues. The data were produced by immunoSEQ multiplex PCR, yet TCRdb's version contains in-frame clones alone and is incomplete. The sample records 70,000 or so clones, roughly 85% being singletons. Regarding this clone: Its antigen is unidentified.

Study-wide results and limits: Nearly half of unique spike-specific TCRs reportedly avoided B.1.351 and B.1.1.7 mutated regions.

V and J are TRBV6-6 and TRBJ1-1, with D perhaps matching TRBD1 (5 bases). This clonotype originated in an adult who received the AZD1222 COVID-19 vaccine. The sample in question was peripheral blood, obtained 28 days after the second AZD1222 dose. The DNA for the CDR3 is TGTGCCAGCAGCTCGGGACGGCGGATGAACACTGAAGCTTTCTTT. Translating it yields CASSSGRRMNTEAFF.